The rows below give T cell receptor beta chains drawn from one sample of a study of blood T cells in healthy people across ages. TCRdb re-called the 5' RACE reads with MiXCR, one entry per CDR3 protein. The sample consists of roughly 1.6 million distinct CDR3 sequences, about 31% of them appearing once. Sequencing was carried out using blood. The receptors stem from a woman in her twenties or thirties in good health. Both conserved end residues are part of each CDR3. Each record gives: J gene, V gene, clone size, D gene, CDR3 DNA, CDR3 protein. D genes are given only for firm matches. Size is omitted from some rows. Given values are once, few, many or a class for expanded clones.

TRBJ2-5 TRBV4-1 few NA TGCGCCAGCAGCCAAGGATTTGGGACGGGGACCCAGTACTTC CASSQGFGTGTQYF
TRBJ2-1 TRBV5-1 NA TRBD1 TGCGCCAGCAGCTTGCAAACCGGGACAGCCTACAATGAGCAGTTCTTC CASSLQTGTAYNEQFF
TRBJ2-7 TRBV20-1 many TRBD2 TGCAGTGCTAGAGATCACCTAGCGGACTACGAGCAGTACTTC CSARDHLADYEQYF
TRBJ2-1 TRBV9 NA TRBD2 TGTGCCAGCAGCCAGATGAGCGGGACCTCCTACAATGAGCAGTTCTTC CASSQMSGTSYNEQFF
TRBJ1-4 TRBV6-1 NA NA TGTGCCACTGGGCCCCAGGGTGAGGATGAAAAACTGTTTTTT CATGPQGEDEKLFF
TRBJ2-1 TRBV29-1 NA TRBD1 TGCAGCGTTGTAGGGACAGGGGATTACAATGAGCAGTTCTTC CSVVGTGDYNEQFF
TRBJ2-1 TRBV29-1 few TRBD1 TGCAGCGTTGAGCCACAGGGGCCGCAGTTCTTC CSVEPQGPQFF
TRBJ2-1 TRBV27 NA TRBD2 TGTGCCAGCAGGAACCCTAGCGGGGGTTACAATGAGCAGTTCTTC CASRNPSGGYNEQFF
TRBJ2-5 TRBV5-1 NA TRBD2 TGCGCCAGCAGCTTGGGGGCTAGCGGGGGCTGGTCGTCCCAGTACTTC CASSLGASGGWSSQYF
TRBJ1-4 TRBV18 NA NA TGTGCCAGCTCACCGGAGAATCTGAATGAAAAACTGTTTTTT CASSPENLNEKLFF
TRBJ1-1 TRBV20-1 NA NA TGCAGTGCTTCCTTTCTCCCACCCGGGGAGAGGAACACTGAAGCTTTCTTT CSASFLPPGERNTEAFF
TRBJ1-2 TRBV11-2 many NA TGTGCCAGCAGCTTAGATCCCGGACAGAGTGGCTACACCTTC CASSLDPGQSGYTF
TRBJ1-1 TRBV6-5 NA NA TGTGCCAGCTCGCGGACAGTAGCTTTCGAAGCTTTCTTT CASSRTVAFEAFF
TRBJ2-1 TRBV5-1 few NA TGCGCCAGCAGCACCCCCTTGGGGGCCCTCCATGAGCAGTTCTTC CASSTPLGALHEQFF
TRBJ2-5 TRBV20-1 few NA TGCAGTGCTACCAGTGTTCAAGAGACCCAGTACTTC CSATSVQETQYF
TRBJ2-3 TRBV4-1 NA NA TGCGCCAGCAGCCAACCCGGGGCCGGGGCTTTAGATACGCAGTATTTT CASSQPGAGALDTQYF
TRBJ1-2 TRBV29-1 many TRBD1 TGCAGCGTTACTACTCACAGGGGGCAAGCGGGCTACACCTTC CSVTTHRGQAGYTF
TRBJ2-3 TRBV20-1 NA NA TGCAGTGACCCGAGAGCGGATACGCAGTATTTT CSDPRADTQYF
TRBJ1-2 TRBV12-3/TRBV12-4 NA TRBD1 TGTGCCGGCACCCTCAGGGGGGACGGCTACACCTTC CAGTLRGDGYTF
TRBJ2-2 TRBV27 few NA TGTGCCAGCAGTTTAAGGGCAGGGACCGGGGAGCTGTTTTTT CASSLRAGTGELFF
TRBJ2-7 TRBV7-9 NA TRBD1 TGTGCCAGCAGACTAGCTCCCGGGACAGGGCACTACGAGCAGTACTTC CASRLAPGTGHYEQYF
TRBJ1-1 TRBV2 few NA TGTGCCAGCAGTGAAGAGGTGGTCACTGAAGCTTTCTTT CASSEEVVTEAFF
TRBJ2-7 TRBV20-1 NA TRBD1 TGCAGTGGTACGCCGCTTGGGACAGGGATCGAGCAGTACTTC CSGTPLGTGIEQYF
TRBJ2-7 TRBV27 NA TRBD2 TGTGTCAGCAGAGCCAGCGGGAGGGCGTACTACGAGCAGTACTTT CVSRASGRAYYEQYF
TRBJ2-2 TRBV21-1 NA NA TGTGCCAGGCTTGGGGGAGGGGGCACCGGGGAGCTGTTTTTT CARLGGGGTGELFF
TRBJ2-7 TRBV10-2 NA TRBD2 TGCGCCAGCAGTCCTTATGGGACTAGCGGGGCCTACGAGCAGTACTTC CASSPYGTSGAYEQYF
TRBJ2-7 TRBV3-1 NA TRBD2 TGTGCCAGCAGCCAATCGGGTGGCGGGGGTTTCCCCTACGAGCAGTACTTC CASSQSGGGGFPYEQYF
TRBJ2-5 TRBV6-1 NA TRBD1 TGTGCCAGCAGTGAGGACAGGCCCGGGACCCAGTACTTC CASSEDRPGTQYF
TRBJ1-2 TRBV6-2/TRBV6-3 NA NA TGTGCCAGCAATGTGGACGGGACCTATGGCCACACCTTC CASNVDGTYGHTF
TRBJ2-1 TRBV24-1 few NA TGTGCCACCAGTGATTCAGGGAACCGCGAGCAGTTCTTC CATSDSGNREQFF
TRBJ2-7 TRBV7-2 NA NA TGTGCCAGCAGCTTACGGTACAATGAGCAGTACTTC CASSLRYNEQYF
TRBJ2-1 TRBV7-3 NA TRBD2 TGTGCCAGCAGCTTTCAAGCGGGACCTTACAATGAGCAGTTCTTC CASSFQAGPYNEQFF
TRBJ2-1 TRBV3-1 NA TRBD2 TGTGCCAGCAGCCCCAGACTAGCGGGGTCCAATGAGCAGTTCTTC CASSPRLAGSNEQFF
TRBJ2-7 TRBV7-6 once NA TGTGCCAGCAGCCCGTATGAGGGAAGCTACGAGCGGTACTTC CASSPYEGSYERYF
TRBJ2-1 TRBV9 NA NA TGTGCCAGCAGCGTAACTCAGGGTAGCTCCTACAATGAGCAGTTCTTC CASSVTQGSSYNEQFF
TRBJ2-2 TRBV4-2 NA NA TGTGCCAGCAGCCAAGATAGAACGGCCGGGGAGCTGTTTTTT CASSQDRTAGELFF
TRBJ2-3 TRBV10-3 few TRBD2 TGTGCCATCAGTGGGGGACTAGCGGGAGTATCAGATACGCAGTATTTT CAISGGLAGVSDTQYF
TRBJ1-1 TRBV6-6 few NA TGTGCCAGCAGCGGGGGTAATGTAGCTTTCTTT CASSGGNVAFF
TRBJ2-7 TRBV29-1 NA NA TGCAGCGTTGTACAGCACTACGGGCAGTACTTC CSVVQHYGQYF
TRBJ1-1 TRBV20-1 few NA TGCAGTGCCCCCCCTCTGTTATCAGCGAACACTGAAGCTTTCTTT CSAPPLLSANTEAFF
TRBJ2-1 TRBV5-6 few NA TGTGCCAGTAGTATCGGGTACAATGAGCAGTTCTTC CASSIGYNEQFF
TRBJ2-6 TRBV5-1 NA NA TGCGCCAGCAGCTTGGGAAGGGGTTTTGGGGCCAACGTCCTGACTTTC CASSLGRGFGANVLTF
TRBJ1-2 TRBV29-1 once NA TGCAGCGGCCGTACGGACTATGGCTACACCTTC CSGRTDYGYTF
TRBJ1-6 TRBV4-1 NA TRBD1 TGCGCCAGCAGCCAAGTCTTGGGACAGGGCACTAATTCACCCCTCCACTTT CASSQVLGQGTNSPLHF
TRBJ2-3 TRBV5-5 NA NA TGTGCCAGCAGCCCGACGATGGGGTTCGGCACAGATACGCAGTATTTT CASSPTMGFGTDTQYF
TRBJ1-2 TRBV4-1 few NA TGCGCCAGCAGCCAAGCGGGGCAGAGCTACTATGGCTACACCTTC CASSQAGQSYYGYTF
TRBJ1-2 TRBV10-3 NA NA TGTGCCATCAGTGAATCCACCTCCTCAATAGGCTACACCTTC CAISESTSSIGYTF
TRBJ2-5 TRBV3-1 NA NA TGTGCCAGCAGTCCTGGAAGGACCCCAGTGGCCCAGTACTTC CASSPGRTPVAQYF
TRBJ2-5 TRBV4-1 few TRBD2 TGCGCCAGCAGCCAAGACAAGAAGCCGGGAGGAGGGGAGACCCAGTACTTC CASSQDKKPGGGETQYF
TRBJ1-5 TRBV29-1 few NA TGCAGCGTTGTGGTGGGGCTTGGCAATCAGCCCCAGCATTTT CSVVVGLGNQPQHF
TRBJ2-3 TRBV10-2 NA NA TGCGCCAGCAGGGATAGCGTCAGCACAGATACGCAGTATTTT CASRDSVSTDTQYF
TRBJ2-5 TRBV24-1 NA TRBD2 TGTGCCACCAGTGACACCGGGACTAGCTTTGGCCAAGAGACCCAGTACTTC CATSDTGTSFGQETQYF
TRBJ1-1 TRBV10-3 few NA TGTGCCATCAGTAGGGAGTTAAACACTGAAGCTTTCTTT CAISRELNTEAFF
TRBJ2-1 TRBV12-3/TRBV12-4 few TRBD1 TGTGCCAGCAGCCCACAGGGGAACTCCTACAATGAGCAGTTCTTC CASSPQGNSYNEQFF
TRBJ2-7 TRBV10-3 many NA TGTGCCACCGGCGATGGGGGGGCAATCTCCCACGAGCAGTACTTC CATGDGGAISHEQYF
TRBJ1-5 TRBV27 few NA TGTGCCAGCAGTTTATCCCGCTATTTGGATCCCGGCAATCAGCCCCAGCATTTT CASSLSRYLDPGNQPQHF
TRBJ2-7 TRBV9 NA TRBD2 TGTGCCCCTAAGGGACTAGCGGGAATCGTCTCCTACGAGCAGTACTTC CAPKGLAGIVSYEQYF
TRBJ2-7 TRBV4-1 many NA TGCGCCAGCAGCCAAGATTCTTTGCAGGGGGGATTCTACGAGCAGTACTTC CASSQDSLQGGFYEQYF
TRBJ2-4 TRBV25-1 NA NA TGTGCCAGCTGTGGGTCGGGGCAGTACTTC CASCGSGQYF